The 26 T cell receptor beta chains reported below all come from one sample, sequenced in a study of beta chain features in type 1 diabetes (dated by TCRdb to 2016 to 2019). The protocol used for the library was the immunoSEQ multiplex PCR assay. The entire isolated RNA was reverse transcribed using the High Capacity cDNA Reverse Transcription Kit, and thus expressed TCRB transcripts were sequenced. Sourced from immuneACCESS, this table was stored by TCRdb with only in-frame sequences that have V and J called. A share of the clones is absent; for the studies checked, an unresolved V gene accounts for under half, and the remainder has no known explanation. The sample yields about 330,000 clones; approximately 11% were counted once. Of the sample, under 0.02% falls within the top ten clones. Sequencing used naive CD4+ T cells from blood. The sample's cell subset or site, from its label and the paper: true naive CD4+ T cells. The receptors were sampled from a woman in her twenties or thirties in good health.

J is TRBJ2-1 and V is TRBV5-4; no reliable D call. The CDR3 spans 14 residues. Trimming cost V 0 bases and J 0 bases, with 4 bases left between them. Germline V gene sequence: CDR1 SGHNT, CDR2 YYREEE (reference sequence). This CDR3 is CASSLDSSYNEQFF. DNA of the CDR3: TGTGCCAGCAGCTTGGACAGCTCCTACAATGAGCAGTTCTTC.

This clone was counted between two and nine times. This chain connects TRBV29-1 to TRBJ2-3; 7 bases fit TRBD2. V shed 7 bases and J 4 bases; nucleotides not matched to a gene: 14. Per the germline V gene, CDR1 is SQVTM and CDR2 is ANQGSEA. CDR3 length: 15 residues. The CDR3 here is CSAPGGASGSDTQYF. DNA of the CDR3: TGCAGCGCCCCCGGTGGGGCTAGCGGATCAGATACGCAGTATTTT.

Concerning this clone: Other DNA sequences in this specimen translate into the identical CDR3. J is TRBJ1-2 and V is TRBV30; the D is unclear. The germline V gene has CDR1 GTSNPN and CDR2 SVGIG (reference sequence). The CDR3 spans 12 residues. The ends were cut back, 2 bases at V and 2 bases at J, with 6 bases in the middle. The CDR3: CAWSPGNYGYTF. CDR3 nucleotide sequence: TGTGCCTGGAGTCCTGGCAACTATGGCTACACCTTC.

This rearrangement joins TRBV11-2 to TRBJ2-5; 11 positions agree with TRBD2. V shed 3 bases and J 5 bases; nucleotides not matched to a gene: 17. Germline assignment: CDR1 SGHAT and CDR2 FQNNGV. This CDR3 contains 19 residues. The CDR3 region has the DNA TGTGCCAGCAGCTTTCGGGGCCAACTAGCGGGAGTAGGGGGGGAGACCCAGTACTTC. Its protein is CASSFRGQLAGVGGETQYF.

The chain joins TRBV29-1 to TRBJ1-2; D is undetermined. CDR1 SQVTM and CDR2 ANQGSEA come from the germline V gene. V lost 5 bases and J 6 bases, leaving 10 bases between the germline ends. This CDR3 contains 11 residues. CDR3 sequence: CSVPGGNGYTF. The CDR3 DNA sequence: TGCAGCGTTCCAGGAGGTAATGGCTACACCTTC.

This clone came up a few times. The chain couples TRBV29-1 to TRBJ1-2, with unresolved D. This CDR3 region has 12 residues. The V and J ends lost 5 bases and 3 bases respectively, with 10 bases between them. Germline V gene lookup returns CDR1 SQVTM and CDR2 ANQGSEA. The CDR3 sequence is CSVNSLYYGYTF. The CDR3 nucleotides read TGCAGCGTTAATTCCCTCTACTATGGCTACACCTTC.

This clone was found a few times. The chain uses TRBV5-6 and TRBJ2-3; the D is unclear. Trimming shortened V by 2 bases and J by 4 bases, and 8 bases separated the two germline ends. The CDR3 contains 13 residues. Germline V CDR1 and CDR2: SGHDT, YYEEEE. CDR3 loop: CASSFGSPDTQYF. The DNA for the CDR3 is TGTGCCAGCAGCTTTGGCTCCCCAGATACGCAGTATTTT.

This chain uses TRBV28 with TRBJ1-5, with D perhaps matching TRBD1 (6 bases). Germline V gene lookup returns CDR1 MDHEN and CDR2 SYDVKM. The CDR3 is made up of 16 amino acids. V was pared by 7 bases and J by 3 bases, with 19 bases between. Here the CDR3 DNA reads TGTGCCAGCATCCAGACCCCCGGACAGTACAATCAGCCCCAGCATTTT. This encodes CASIQTPGQYNQPQHF.

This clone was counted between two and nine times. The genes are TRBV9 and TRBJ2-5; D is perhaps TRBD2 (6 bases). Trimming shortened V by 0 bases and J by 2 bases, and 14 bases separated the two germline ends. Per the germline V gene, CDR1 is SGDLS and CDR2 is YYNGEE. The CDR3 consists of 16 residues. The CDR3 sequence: CASSVAGRRGQETQYF. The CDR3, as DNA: TGTGCCAGCAGCGTAGCGGGGCGGAGGGGACAAGAGACCCAGTACTTC.

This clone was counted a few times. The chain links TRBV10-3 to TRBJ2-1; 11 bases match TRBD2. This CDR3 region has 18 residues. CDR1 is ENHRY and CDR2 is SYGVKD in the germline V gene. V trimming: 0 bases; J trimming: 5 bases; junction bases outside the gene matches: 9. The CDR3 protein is CAISESGIPGLADNEQFF. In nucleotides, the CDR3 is TGTGCCATCAGTGAGTCAGGGATTCCGGGACTAGCGGACAATGAGCAGTTCTTC.

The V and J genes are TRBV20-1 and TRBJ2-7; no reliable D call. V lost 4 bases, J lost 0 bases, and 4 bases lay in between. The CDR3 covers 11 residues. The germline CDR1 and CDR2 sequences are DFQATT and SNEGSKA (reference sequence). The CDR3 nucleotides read TGCAGTGCTATCTTCTCCTACGAGCAGTACTTC. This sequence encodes CSAIFSYEQYF.

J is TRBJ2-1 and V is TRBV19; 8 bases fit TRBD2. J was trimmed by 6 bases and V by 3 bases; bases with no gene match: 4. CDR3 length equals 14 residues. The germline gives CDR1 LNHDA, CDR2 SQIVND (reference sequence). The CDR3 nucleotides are TGTGCCAGTAGTATTTCAGGACTAGCCAATGAGCAGTTCTTC. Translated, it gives CASSISGLANEQFF.

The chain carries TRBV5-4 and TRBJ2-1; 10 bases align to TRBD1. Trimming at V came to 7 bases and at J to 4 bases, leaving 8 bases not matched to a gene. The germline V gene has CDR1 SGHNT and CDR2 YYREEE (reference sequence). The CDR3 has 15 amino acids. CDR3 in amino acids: CASSPGGQGYNEQFF. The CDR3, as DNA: TGTGCCAGCTCCCCCGGGGGACAGGGGTACAATGAGCAGTTCTTC.

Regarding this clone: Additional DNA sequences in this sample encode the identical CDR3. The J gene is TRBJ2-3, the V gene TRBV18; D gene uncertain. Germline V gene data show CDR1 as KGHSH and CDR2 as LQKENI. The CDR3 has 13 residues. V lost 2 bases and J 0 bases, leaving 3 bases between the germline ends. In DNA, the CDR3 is TGTGCCAGCTCACCATCTAGCACAGATACGCAGTATTTT. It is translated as CASSPSSTDTQYF.

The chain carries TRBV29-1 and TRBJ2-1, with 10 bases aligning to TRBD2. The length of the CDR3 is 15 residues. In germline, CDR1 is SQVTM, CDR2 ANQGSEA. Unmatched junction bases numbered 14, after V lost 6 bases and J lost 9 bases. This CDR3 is CSVPNAPSGSGEQFF. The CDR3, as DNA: TGCAGCGTCCCGAACGCTCCTAGCGGGAGCGGTGAGCAGTTCTTC.

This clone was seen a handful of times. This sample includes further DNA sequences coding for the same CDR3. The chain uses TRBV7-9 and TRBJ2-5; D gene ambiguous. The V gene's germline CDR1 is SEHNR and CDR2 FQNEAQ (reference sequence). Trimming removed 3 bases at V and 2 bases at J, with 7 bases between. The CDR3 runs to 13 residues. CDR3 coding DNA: TGTGCCAGCAGCTTTGGCGGACAAGAGACCCAGTACTTC. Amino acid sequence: CASSFGGQETQYF.

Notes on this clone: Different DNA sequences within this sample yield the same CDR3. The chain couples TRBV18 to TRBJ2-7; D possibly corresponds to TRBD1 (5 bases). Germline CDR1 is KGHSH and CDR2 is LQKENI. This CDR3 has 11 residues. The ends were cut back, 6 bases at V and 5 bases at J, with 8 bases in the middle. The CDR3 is CASSQQDEQYF. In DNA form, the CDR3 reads TGTGCCAGCTCCCAACAGGACGAGCAGTACTTC.

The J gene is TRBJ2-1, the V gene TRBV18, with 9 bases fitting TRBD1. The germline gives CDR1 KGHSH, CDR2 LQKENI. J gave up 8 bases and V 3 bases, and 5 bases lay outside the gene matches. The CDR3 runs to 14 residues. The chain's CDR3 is CASSPWDRVDEQFF. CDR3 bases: TGTGCCAGCTCACCCTGGGACAGGGTCGATGAGCAGTTCTTC.

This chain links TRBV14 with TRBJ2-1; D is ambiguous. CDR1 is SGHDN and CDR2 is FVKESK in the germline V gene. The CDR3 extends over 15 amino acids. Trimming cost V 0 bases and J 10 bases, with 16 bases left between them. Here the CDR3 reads CASSQDQWFYREQFF. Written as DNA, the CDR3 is TGTGCCAGCAGCCAAGATCAGTGGTTCTACAGAGAGCAGTTCTTC.

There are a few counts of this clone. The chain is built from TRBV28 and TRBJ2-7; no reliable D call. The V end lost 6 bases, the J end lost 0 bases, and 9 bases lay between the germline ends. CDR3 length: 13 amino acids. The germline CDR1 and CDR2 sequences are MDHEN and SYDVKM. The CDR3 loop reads CASRTFSSYEQYF. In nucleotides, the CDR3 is TGTGCCAGCAGAACTTTTTCCTCCTACGAGCAGTACTTC.

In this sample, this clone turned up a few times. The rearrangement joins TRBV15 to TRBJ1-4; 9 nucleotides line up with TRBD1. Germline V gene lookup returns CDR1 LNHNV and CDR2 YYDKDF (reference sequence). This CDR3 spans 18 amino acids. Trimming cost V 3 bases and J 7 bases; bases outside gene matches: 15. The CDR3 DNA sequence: TGTGCCACCAGCAGCGAGAAGGGAGAACAGGGGGCCTTTGAAAAACTGTTTTTT. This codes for CATSSEKGEQGAFEKLFF.

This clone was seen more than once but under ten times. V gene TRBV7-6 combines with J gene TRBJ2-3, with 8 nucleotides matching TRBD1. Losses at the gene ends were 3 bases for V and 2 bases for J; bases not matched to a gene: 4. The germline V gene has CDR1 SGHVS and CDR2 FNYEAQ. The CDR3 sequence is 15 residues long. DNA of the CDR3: TGTGCCAGCAGCTTTACGGGACAGGACACAGATACGCAGTATTTT. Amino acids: CASSFTGQDTDTQYF.

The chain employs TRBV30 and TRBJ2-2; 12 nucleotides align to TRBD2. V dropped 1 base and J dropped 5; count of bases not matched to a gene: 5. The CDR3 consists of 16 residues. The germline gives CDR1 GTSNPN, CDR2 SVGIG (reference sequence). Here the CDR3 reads CAWSGLAGAQTGELFF. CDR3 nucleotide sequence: TGTGCCTGGAGTGGACTAGCGGGAGCACAGACCGGGGAGCTGTTTTTT.

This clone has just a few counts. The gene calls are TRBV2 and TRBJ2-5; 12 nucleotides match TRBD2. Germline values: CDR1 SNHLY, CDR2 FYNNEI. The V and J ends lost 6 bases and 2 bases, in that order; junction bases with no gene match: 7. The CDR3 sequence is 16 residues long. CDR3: CASSPRGTSGQETQYF. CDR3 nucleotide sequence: TGTGCCAGCAGCCCCCGAGGGACTAGCGGGCAAGAGACCCAGTACTTC.

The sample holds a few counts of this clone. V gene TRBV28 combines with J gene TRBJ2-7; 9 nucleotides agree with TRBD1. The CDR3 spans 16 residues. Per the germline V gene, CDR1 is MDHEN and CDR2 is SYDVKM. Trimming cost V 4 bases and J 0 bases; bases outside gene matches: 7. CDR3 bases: TGTGCCAGCAGTTCCGCCCGGACAGGGGACTCCTACGAGCAGTACTTC. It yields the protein CASSSARTGDSYEQYF.

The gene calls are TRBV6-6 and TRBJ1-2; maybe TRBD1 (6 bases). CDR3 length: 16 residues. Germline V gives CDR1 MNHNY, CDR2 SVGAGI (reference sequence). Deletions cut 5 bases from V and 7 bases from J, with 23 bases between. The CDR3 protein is CASSTQKRAKGGGYTF. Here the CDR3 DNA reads TGTGCCAGCAGTACGCAAAAGAGAGCAAAAGGGGGTGGCTACACCTTC.